This T cell receptor beta chain was obtained from a study of T cell repertoires in cytomegalovirus infection (dated by TCRdb to the late 2010s). At the level of the whole study: Donor HLA type was relevant to the analysis, because carriage of CMV infection together with the matching HLA type was indicated by public TCR beta signatures. Overall study results and their limits: In the ex vivo response, HLA-C-restricted CMV-specific TCR beta clonotypes were dominant, and in two of eight donors the single most frequent clonotype came from this HLA-C-restricted group. Cumulative frequency of public TCR beta family members discriminated carriers of CMV infection plus the relevant HLA type in this cohort and an independent 352-donor cohort.

The run used an Illumina HiSeq 1500. Using fastp at Q25 and MiXCR, TCRdb reprocessed the public reads and kept productive beta chains. Every distinct CDR3 protein forms one entry, paired with its most common genes and DNA. This sample holds about 260,000 distinct CDR3 sequences; roughly 10% were observed only once. In total, the top ten clones hold more than 12% of the sample. This clonotype was found a few times. Its antigen specificity is not known. Base qualities are missing; no much larger clone stands one base away. Sequenced: PBMCs. This TCR was sampled from a human donor in good health (CMV status not recorded). Some clones in this sample may be carry-over from other donors' samples.

The DNA sequence is TGTGCCAGCAGTTCCAGACATGGCAATCAGCCCCAGCATTTT. This yields the protein CASSSRHGNQPQHF. The rearranged segments are TRBV12-3 or TRBV12-4 and TRBJ1-5, with the identity of the D gene unclear. Inclusive of the bounding cysteine and phenylalanine, the CDR3 is 14 residues long. Only the CDR3 portion is preserved as DNA: 42 bases, with reading frame beginning at the first base. The germline ends are 9 bases apart after V is trimmed by 4 bases and J by 2 bases.